The 22 T cell receptor beta chains in this list originate from one sample, sequenced in a study of cytomegalovirus exposure and HLA in healthy donors. The study ran its PCR with 60 Vbeta and 13 Jbeta primers. Profiled with immunoSEQ multiplex PCR; TCRdb holds only in-frame clones, not every one. The table has fewer than 100,000 clones, 60% to 75% seen once. Sequencing input: PBMCs. The receptor set was obtained from a female donor in good health and CMV-seronegative.

This rearrangement joins TRBV15 to TRBJ2-7; tentatively, D is TRBD1 (6 bases). V was pared by 0 bases and J by 1 base, with 16 bases between. Germline loops: CDR1 LNHNV, CDR2 YYDKDF (reference sequence). CDR3 size: 17 residues. CDR3 sequence reads: CATSRDRIGGRSYEQYF. In nucleotides, the CDR3 is TGTGCCACCAGCAGAGATCGAATTGGGGGCCGGTCCTACGAGCAGTACTTC.

The V and J genes are TRBV5-4 and TRBJ2-3, with 8 bases matching TRBD2. CDR3 size: 15 residues. Losses at the gene ends were 2 bases for V and 2 bases for J; bases not matched to a gene: 4. Looked up from germline, CDR1 is SGHNT and CDR2 is YYREEE (reference sequence). The CDR3 sequence: CASSLKRGHTDTQYF. Here the CDR3 DNA reads TGTGCCAGCAGCTTAAAGCGGGGGCACACAGATACGCAGTATTTT.

This chain uses TRBV7-9 with TRBJ2-1, with 9 bases matching TRBD2. The trim removed 5 bases at V and 0 bases at J, leaving 8 bases unmatched. The CDR3 has 17 residues. Germline values: CDR1 SEHNR, CDR2 FQNEAQ (reference sequence). This CDR3 reads CASSPRLAELSYNEQFF. CDR3 sequence (DNA): TGTGCCAGCAGCCCGAGACTAGCGGAGCTCTCCTACAATGAGCAGTTCTTC.

This clone is a singleton in its sample. This chain uses TRBV29-1 with TRBJ2-3; a weak D match, TRBD1 (5 bases). The CDR3 loop spans 16 amino acids. Trimming pared 7 bases from V and 0 bases from J, leaving 20 bases between. The germline CDR1 and CDR2 sequences are SQVTM and ANQGSEA. The CDR3 DNA reads TGCAGCGCACGGCCAGACAGTCCCCCTAGCACAGATACGCAGTATTTT. This sequence encodes CSARPDSPPSTDTQYF.

Concerning this clone itself: The junction shows a germline mismatch at one end, possibly a read error. This chain joins TRBV9 and TRBJ2-3; TRBD1 matches 7 bases. The CDR3 totals 17 residues. Looked up from germline, CDR1 is SGDLS and CDR2 is YYNGEE. The CDR3 DNA follows: TGTGTCAGCAGCGCCGCGATCAGACAGGGACCCACAGATACGCAGTATTTT. This encodes CVSSAAIRQGPTDTQYF.

This clone was detected a few times. The chain links TRBV5-6 to TRBJ1-1, with D unclear. The CDR3 sequence is 12 residues long. V shed 4 bases and J shed 5 bases, with 9 bases lying between them. The germline V gene encodes CDR1 SGHDT and CDR2 YYEEEE. The CDR3 sequence is CASSRGGTEAFF. The CDR3 DNA reads as TGTGCCAGCAGCCGAGGTGGGACTGAAGCTTTCTTT.

The sample holds a few counts of this clone. CDR3 protein: CASSLGPSRGGNNEQFF. The CDR3 coding sequence is TGTGCCAGCAGCTTGGGTCCTTCGCGGGGGGGCAACAATGAGCAGTTCTTC. This rearrangement joins TRBV5-4 to TRBJ2-1, with 9 bases that match TRBD2. Trimming took 0 bases from V and 5 from J; bases not matched to a gene: 9. CDR1 is SGHNT and CDR2 is YYREEE in the germline V gene (reference sequence). This CDR3 contains 17 residues.

Only a few counts were recorded for this clone. The rearrangement uses TRBV6-5 and TRBJ1-2; possibly TRBD1 for D (6 bases). CDR1 MNHEY and CDR2 SVGAGI come from the germline V gene. Trimming removed 2 bases from V and 8 bases from J, with 12 bases in between. The CDR3 is made up of 13 amino acids. The CDR3 protein is CASSYGGSRGYTF. In DNA form, the CDR3 reads TGTGCCAGCAGTTACGGGGGCTCCAGAGGCTACACCTTC.

This clone was recorded only once. The gene calls are TRBV4-1 and TRBJ2-2; 10 nucleotides agree with TRBD2. The germline CDR1 and CDR2 sequences are MGHRA and YSYEKL. V shed 3 bases and J 1 base; nucleotides not matched to a gene: 5. The CDR3 length is 17 residues. The CDR3 loop reads CASSHRGLAENTGELFF. The CDR3 DNA reads as TGCGCCAGCAGCCACCGAGGACTAGCGGAGAACACCGGGGAGCTGTTTTTT.

The V gene is TRBV12-5, the J gene TRBJ1-1; TRBD1 matches at 8 bases. V lost 6 bases, J lost 4 bases, and 19 bases stayed unmatched. In germline, CDR1 is LGHNT, CDR2 FRNRAP. The CDR3 runs 18 residues. The CDR3 protein is CASGRAGAGGPAGTEAFF. The CDR3 DNA reads as TGTGCTAGTGGGAGGGCGGGGGCAGGGGGCCCCGCGGGCACTGAAGCTTTCTTT.

This clone appeared a single time. This chain connects TRBV30 to TRBJ2-1; D not certain. This CDR3 has 14 residues. Germline CDR1 reads GTSNPN; CDR2 reads SVGIG (reference sequence). V lost 4 bases and J 0 bases, leaving 10 bases between the germline ends. The CDR3 nucleotides are TGTGCCTGGACGGCGGAAAGCTCCTACAATGAGCAGTTCTTC. Residues: CAWTAESSYNEQFF. The full variable domain, its missing parts supplied by reference TRBV30 and TRBJ2-1, is SQTIHQWPATLVQPVGSPLSLECTVEGTSNPNLYWYRQAAGRGLQLLFYSVGIGQISSEVPQNLSASRPQDRQFILSSKKLLLSDSGFYLCAWTAESSYNEQFFGPGTRLTVL.

This clone was counted a single time. The rearrangement links TRBV7-8 to TRBJ2-7; 7 nucleotides line up with TRBD1. The junction had 8 bases not matched to a gene; V was cut back by 3 bases and J by 3 bases. The CDR3 spans 15 residues. The germline V gene has CDR1 SGHVS and CDR2 FQNEAQ. The CDR3 DNA is TGTGCCAGCAGCTTGAGAGGGGGCAGGGGCTACGAGCAGTACTTC. Its protein product is CASSLRGGRGYEQYF.

On this clone itself: Other DNA sequences in the same sample also yield this CDR3. This chain connects TRBV2 to TRBJ2-1; tentative D call: TRBD2 (6 bases). V was pared by 6 bases and J by 1 base, with 10 bases between. Germline CDR1 is SNHLY and CDR2 is FYNNEI. This CDR3 is 14 amino acids long. The CDR3 loop is CASSRDSSYNEQFF. CDR3 sequence (DNA): TGTGCCAGCAGCCGGGACTCTTCCTACAATGAGCAGTTCTTC.

The chain links TRBV19 to TRBJ1-1; D uncertain. This CDR3 region has 15 residues. Germline assignment: CDR1 LNHDA and CDR2 SQIVND (reference sequence). The ends were cut back, 4 bases at V and 1 base at J, with 13 bases in the middle. CDR3 sequence (DNA): TGTGCCAGTAGTAGAGGACGGACTTCGAACACTGAAGCTTTCTTT. Its translation: CASSRGRTSNTEAFF.

The count of this clone is one. V and J are TRBV5-1 and TRBJ2-5; 10 bases are a match to TRBD1. The CDR3 sequence is 15 residues long. Germline V gives CDR1 SGHRS, CDR2 YFSETQ. V was pared by 4 bases and J by 4 bases, with 7 bases of the junction left unmatched. For the CDR3, the DNA is TGCGCCAGCAGCCCTGACAGGGGGCCTGGAGAGACCCAGTACTTC. Translated, it gives CASSPDRGPGETQYF.

The chain recombines TRBV10-1 with TRBJ2-2; D not certain. V was cut by 11 bases and J by 3 bases, with 10 bases left in between. The CDR3 consists of 12 residues. Per germline, CDR1 WNHNN and CDR2 SYGVQD (reference sequence). DNA of the CDR3: TGCGCCGCCGGCGCGGACACCGGGGAGCTGTTTTTT. Translation gives CAAGADTGELFF.

In its sample, this clone was seen once. Different DNA sequences within this sample yield the same CDR3. V and J are TRBV5-1 and TRBJ1-1, with D possibly being TRBD1 (5 bases). Germline-derived CDR1 and CDR2 are SGHRS and YFSETQ. The V end was cut by 0 bases, the J end by 4 bases, with 7 bases between. The CDR3 is 13 amino acids. CDR3 sequence reads: CASSLGGVTEAFF. The DNA for the CDR3 is TGCGCCAGCAGCTTGGGGGGCGTCACTGAAGCTTTCTTT.

V and J are TRBV4-3 and TRBJ2-6; possible D gene TRBD1, 5 bases. Germline-derived CDR1 and CDR2 are LGHNA and YSLEER. This CDR3 has 14 amino acids. The germline V and J ends were trimmed by 0 bases and 7 bases, with 7 bases remaining between them. CDR3: CASSQETAANVLTF. DNA for the CDR3: TGCGCCAGCAGCCAAGAGACAGCAGCCAACGTCCTGACTTTC.

The genes are TRBV19 and TRBJ1-2; 8 bases align to TRBD1. This CDR3 spans 16 amino acids. The germline CDR1 and CDR2 sequences are LNHDA and SQIVND (reference sequence). J was trimmed by 9 bases and V by 5 bases; bases with no gene match: 17. CDR3 sequence reads: CASSALNPGQDTRYTF. The CDR3 nucleotides read TGTGCCAGTAGTGCCCTAAATCCGGGACAGGACACTCGCTACACCTTC.

The chain has TRBV27 and TRBJ2-1; 13 bases are a match to TRBD2. The CDR3 sequence is 14 residues long. Germline CDR1 MNHEY, CDR2 SMNVEV (reference sequence). The V segment lost 6 bases and the J segment 13 bases; nucleotides outside the gene matches: 9. CDR3 nucleotides: TGTGCCAGCAGCTCCACGGGACTAGCGGGGCTCCAGTTCTTC. Encoded protein: CASSSTGLAGLQFF.

V and J are TRBV2 and TRBJ2-3, with TRBD2 matching 9 bases. Germline V gene data show CDR1 as SNHLY and CDR2 as FYNNEI. CDR3 length equals 17 residues. Germline trimming cut 0 bases from V and 4 bases from J; bases unmatched to any gene: 8. The CDR3 region is CASSEALRGGGADTQYF. The DNA for the CDR3 is TGTGCCAGCAGTGAAGCGCTTCGGGGCGGGGGGGCAGATACGCAGTATTTT.

This chain joins TRBV19 and TRBJ1-4; D unresolved. The CDR3 totals 14 residues. CDR1 is LNHDA and CDR2 is SQIVND in the germline V gene (reference sequence). Trimming left V 3 bases short and J 5 bases short, with 10 bases between. The CDR3 sequence: CASSIYPRNEKLFF. Written as DNA, the CDR3 is TGTGCCAGTAGTATTTACCCCCGGAATGAAAAACTGTTTTTT.